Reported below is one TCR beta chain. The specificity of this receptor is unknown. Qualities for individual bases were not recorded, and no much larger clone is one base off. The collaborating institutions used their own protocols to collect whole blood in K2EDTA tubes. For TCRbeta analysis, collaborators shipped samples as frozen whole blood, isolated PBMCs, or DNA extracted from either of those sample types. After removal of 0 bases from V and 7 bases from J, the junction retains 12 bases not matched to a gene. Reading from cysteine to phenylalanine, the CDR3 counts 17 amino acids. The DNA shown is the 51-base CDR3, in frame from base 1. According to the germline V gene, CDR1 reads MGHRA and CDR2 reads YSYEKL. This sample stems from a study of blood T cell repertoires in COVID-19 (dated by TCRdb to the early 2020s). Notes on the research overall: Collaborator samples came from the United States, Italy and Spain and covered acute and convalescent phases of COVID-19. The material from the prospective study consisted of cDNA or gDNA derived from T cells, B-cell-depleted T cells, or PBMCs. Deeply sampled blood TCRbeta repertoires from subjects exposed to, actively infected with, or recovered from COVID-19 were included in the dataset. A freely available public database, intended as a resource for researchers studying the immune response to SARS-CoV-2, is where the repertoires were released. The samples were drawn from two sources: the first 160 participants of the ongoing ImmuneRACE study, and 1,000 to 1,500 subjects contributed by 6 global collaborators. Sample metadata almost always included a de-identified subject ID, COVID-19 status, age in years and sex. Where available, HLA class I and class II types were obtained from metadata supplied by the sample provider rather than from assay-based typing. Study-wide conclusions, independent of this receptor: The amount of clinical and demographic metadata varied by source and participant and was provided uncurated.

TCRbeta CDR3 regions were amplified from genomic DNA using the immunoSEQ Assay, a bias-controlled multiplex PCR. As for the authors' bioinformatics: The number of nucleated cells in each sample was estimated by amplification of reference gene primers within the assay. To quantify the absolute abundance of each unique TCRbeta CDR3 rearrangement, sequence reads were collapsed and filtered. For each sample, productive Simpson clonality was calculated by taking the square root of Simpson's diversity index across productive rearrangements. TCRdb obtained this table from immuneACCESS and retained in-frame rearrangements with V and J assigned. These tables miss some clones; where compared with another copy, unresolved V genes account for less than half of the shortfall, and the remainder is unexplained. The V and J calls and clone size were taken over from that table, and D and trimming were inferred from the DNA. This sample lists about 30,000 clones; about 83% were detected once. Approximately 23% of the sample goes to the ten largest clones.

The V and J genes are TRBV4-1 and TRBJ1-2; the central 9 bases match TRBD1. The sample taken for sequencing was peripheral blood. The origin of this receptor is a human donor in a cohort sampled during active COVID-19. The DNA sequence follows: TGCGCCAGCAGCCAAGAAGGCCTCGGACAGGGGAGTAGTGGCTACACCTTC. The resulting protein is CASSQEGLGQGSSGYTF.